The 17 T cell receptor beta chains in this list originate from one sample, sequenced in a study of cytomegalovirus exposure and HLA in healthy donors. The PCR ran on 60 Vbeta and 13 Jbeta primers. This table comes from immunoSEQ multiplex PCR, and its TCRdb copy is limited to in-frame clones, with some not included. Seen here are approximately 200,000 clones, around 80% observed once, and the top ten hold 4.4%. Sequencing input: PBMCs. Receptor source: a woman in her 30s in good health and CMV-seropositive.

This chain's CDR3 is CASSSGGNPYEQYF. The CDR3 DNA reads TGCGCCAGCAGCTCAGGGGGGAATCCTTACGAGCAGTACTTC. The chain joins TRBV5-1 to TRBJ2-7; perhaps TRBD1 as D (7 bases). Germline values: CDR1 SGHRS, CDR2 YFSETQ. V lost 3 bases, J lost 4 bases, and 14 bases lay in between. CDR3 length: 14 residues.

The chain carries TRBV5-1 and TRBJ1-2; 8 bases align to TRBD1. CDR1 and CDR2 from the germline V gene are SGHRS and YFSETQ. The ends lost 4 bases at V and 8 bases at J; junction bases unmatched: 13. The CDR3 is 15 residues long. The CDR3 is CASSLMQGAGEGYTF. CDR3 nucleotide sequence: TGCGCCAGCAGCCTGATGCAGGGGGCTGGGGAAGGCTACACCTTC. The full variable domain, its missing parts supplied by reference TRBV5-1 and TRBJ1-2, is KAGVTQTPRYLIKTRGQQVTLSCSPISGHRSVSWYQQTPGQGLQFLFEYFSETQRNKGNFPGRFSGRQFSNSRSEMNVSTLELGDSALYLCASSLMQGAGEGYTFGSGTRLTVV.

This rearrangement joins TRBV10-3 to TRBJ1-1, with D tentatively TRBD1 (5 bases). The CDR3 extends over 14 amino acids. Trimming stripped 5 bases from V and 3 bases from J, with 13 bases between. CDR1 and CDR2 (germline): ENHRY, SYGVKD. This CDR3 is CAISPSGADTEAFF. In DNA form, the CDR3 reads TGTGCCATCAGTCCCAGCGGGGCGGACACTGAAGCTTTCTTT.

The chain couples TRBV9 to TRBJ2-6; 12 bases are a match to TRBD1. V was pared by 4 bases and J by 2 bases, with 7 bases of the junction left unmatched. Germline values: CDR1 SGDLS, CDR2 YYNGEE. CDR3 length: 18 residues. In DNA, the CDR3 is TGTGCCAGCAGCATCCGGGACAGGGGGCAAGCTGGGGCCAACGTCCTGACTTTC. Translation gives CASSIRDRGQAGANVLTF.

V gene TRBV11-3 combines with J gene TRBJ1-1; D is undetermined. V lost 1 base to trimming and J lost 7 bases, with 10 bases between them. The CDR3 covers 13 residues. Germline V lookup: CDR1 SGHNT, CDR2 YENEEA. The CDR3 loop is CASSLAGDFEAFF. The CDR3 DNA follows: TGTGCCAGCAGCTTAGCAGGTGATTTTGAAGCTTTCTTT.

J is TRBJ1-4 and V is TRBV11-2, with TRBD1 matching 9 bases. The CDR3 runs to 17 residues. Germline V gene sequence: CDR1 SGHAT, CDR2 FQNNGV. The V gene end was trimmed by 3 bases and the J gene end by 7 bases; junction bases not matched to a gene: 12. The CDR3 is CASSFSGTGLFGEKLFF. CDR3 nucleotides: TGTGCCAGCAGCTTTTCCGGGACAGGGCTATTCGGTGAAAAACTGTTTTTT. The full variable domain, in which reference TRBV11-2 and TRBJ1-4 provide the parts outside the CDR3, is EAGVAQSPRYKIIEKRQSVAFWCNPISGHATLYWYQQILGQGPKLLIQFQNNGVVDDSQLPKDRFSAERLKGVDSTLKIQPAKLEDSAVYLCASSFSGTGLFGEKLFFGSGTQLSVL.

The rearrangement uses TRBV29-1 and TRBJ2-3, with D possibly being TRBD2 (6 bases). The V and J ends lost 6 bases and 4 bases respectively, with 17 bases between them. The CDR3 loop spans 14 amino acids. Germline loops: CDR1 SQVTM, CDR2 ANQGSEA. The CDR3: CSVASREDPDTQYF. CDR3 coding DNA: TGCAGCGTCGCCTCGAGGGAGGATCCAGATACGCAGTATTTT.

The chain links TRBV23-1 to TRBJ1-6; 9 bases map to TRBD1. TRBV23-1 has ORF status, its function being uncertain. The CDR3 extends over 16 amino acids. J lost 8 bases, V lost 3 bases, and 8 bases had no gene match. CDR3 region: CASSQRTGVFYSPLHF. CDR3 sequence (DNA): TGCGCCAGCAGTCAGCGGACAGGGGTTTTTTATTCACCCCTCCACTTT.

The chain recombines TRBV5-1 with TRBJ2-7, with 7 bases identical to TRBD1. V lost 0 bases to trimming and J lost 0 bases; unmatched junction nucleotides: 6. Germline V CDR1 and CDR2: SGHRS, YFSETQ. The CDR3 loop spans 16 amino acids. DNA of the CDR3: TGCGCCAGCAGCTTGGTGGGACAGAAGGACTCCTACGAGCAGTACTTC. Translated: CASSLVGQKDSYEQYF. Complete variable domain (other parts from reference TRBV5-1 and TRBJ2-7): KAGVTQTPRYLIKTRGQQVTLSCSPISGHRSVSWYQQTPGQGLQFLFEYFSETQRNKGNFPGRFSGRQFSNSRSEMNVSTLELGDSALYLCASSLVGQKDSYEQYFGPGTRLTVT.

This chain joins TRBV29-1 and TRBJ2-7, with 8 bases identical to TRBD1. Germline lookup yields CDR1 SQVTM and CDR2 ANQGSEA. The CDR3 sequence is 14 residues long. The trim removed 6 bases at V and 5 bases at J, leaving 12 bases unmatched. CDR3 nucleotides: TGCAGCGTGATGGGACAGGTGGGTTTTGACGAGCAGTACTTC. Protein: CSVMGQVGFDEQYF.

This clone was recorded a few times. V and J are TRBV9 and TRBJ2-6; weak D call: TRBD1 (6 bases). The CDR3 consists of 19 residues. The V gene's germline CDR1 is SGDLS and CDR2 YYNGEE. Trimming took off 0 bases at V and 1 base at J, with 17 bases between the two ends. CDR3: CASSVAPQGSMSGANVLTF. Here the CDR3 DNA reads TGTGCCAGCAGCGTAGCTCCCCAGGGGTCCATGTCTGGGGCCAACGTCCTGACTTTC. Combining the CDR3 with reference TRBV9 and TRBJ2-6 gives the whole variable domain DSGVTQTPKHLITATGQRVTLRCSPRSGDLSVYWYQQSLDQGLQFLIQYYNGEERAKGNILERFSAQQFPDLHSELNLSSLELGDSALYFCASSVAPQGSMSGANVLTFGAGSRLTVL.

The rearrangement uses TRBV18 and TRBJ2-5; 8 positions match TRBD1. The CDR3 contains 14 residues. The V and J ends lost 6 bases and 1 base, in that order; junction bases with no gene match: 4. CDR1 KGHSH and CDR2 LQKENI come from the germline V gene. The CDR3 DNA reads TGTGCCAGCTCCCTTGACAGGGGCCAAGAGACCCAGTACTTC. The encoded protein is CASSLDRGQETQYF.

This chain uses TRBV2 with TRBJ1-5; 7 nucleotides agree with TRBD1. V lost 5 bases and J lost 5; bases outside the gene matches: 6. This CDR3 comprises 14 residues. Germline values: CDR1 SNHLY, CDR2 FYNNEI. The CDR3 spells CASSRDSSDQPQHF. Here the CDR3 DNA reads TGTGCCAGCAGTCGGGACAGTTCAGATCAGCCCCAGCATTTT.

V and J are TRBV15 and TRBJ2-2, with 9 bases lining up with TRBD2. Germline values: CDR1 LNHNV, CDR2 YYDKDF (reference sequence). V trimming: 6 bases; J trimming: 7 bases; junction bases outside the gene matches: 3. This CDR3 is 13 amino acids long. CDR3 residues: CATRRGGIGELFF. In DNA form, the CDR3 reads TGTGCCACCAGGCGGGGGGGCATCGGGGAGCTGTTTTTT.

J is TRBJ2-1 and V is TRBV20-1; 9 bases align to TRBD1. This CDR3 has 11 residues. CDR1 DFQATT and CDR2 SNEGSKA come from the germline V gene (reference sequence). The trim removed 4 bases at V and 9 bases at J, leaving 1 base unmatched. CDR3 region: CSATTGGEQFF. CDR3 bases: TGCAGTGCTACGACAGGGGGTGAGCAGTTCTTC.

The rearrangement links TRBV30 to TRBJ2-7; TRBD2 is a possible D gene (5 bases). CDR1 and CDR2 (germline): GTSNPN, SVGIG (reference sequence). The CDR3 covers 15 residues. V was clipped by 2 bases and J by 5 bases, with 19 bases between them. In nucleotides, the CDR3 is TGTGCCTGGAGTAGCGGCAGTGGGGTTGGGGACGAGCAGTACTTC. Encoded protein: CAWSSGSGVGDEQYF.

The chain recombines TRBV5-4 with TRBJ2-3, with D maybe TRBD2 (5 bases). CDR1 is SGHNT and CDR2 is YYREEE in the germline V gene (reference sequence). This CDR3 spans 15 amino acids. Trimming stripped 1 base from V and 0 bases from J, with 9 bases between. The CDR3 here is CASSLSSRSTDTQYF. The CDR3 DNA reads TGTGCCAGCAGCTTGTCTAGCAGGAGCACAGATACGCAGTATTTT.